The text below deals with one T cell receptor beta chain. The target antigen is unknown. These data come from a study of chemoradiotherapy in HPV16-positive cancers. Overall study: A couple of HPV16-positive patients' cells yielded candidate HPV-specific clones and common motifs. Study-level points and caveats: Functional assays defining HPV-specific T cells used only a couple of HPV16-positive patients. During treatment, candidate HPV-specific clones and E7-related motifs expanded in tumor. Better recurrence-free survival went with HPV-responsive T-cell expansion in HPV16-positive patients.

Using immunoSEQ multiplex PCR, the repertoire was profiled, and TCRdb retains in-frame clones only, with some absent. The table shows over 10,000 clones, with 89% occurring only once. Trimming removed 6 bases from V and 1 base from J, with 21 bases in between. There are 17 residues in the CDR3. From germline, CDR1 is PRHDT and CDR2 FYEKMQ (reference sequence). This TCR was sampled from a human donor with HPV-associated anogenital cancer. The sequences come from blood, collected from a patient who underwent chemoradiotherapy. J is TRBJ2-5 and V is TRBV13; D could derive from TRBD1 or TRBD2 (5 bases each). In DNA, the CDR3 is TGTGCCAGCAGTGCCCGGACCGTGGGGGAAGGCCAAGAGACCCAGTACTTC. Translated: CASSARTVGEGQETQYF.